This T cell receptor (beta chain) was found in a study of human T cells and chemical hapten exposure (dated by TCRdb to the early 2020s). Broadly, across the study: For sensitization, 2% DPC in acetone was applied to a roughly 2 cm by roughly 2 cm area of upper inner arm skin. Weekly therapeutic DPC doses were additionally applied to the scalp of patients throughout the approximately 25-week study period. Patch testing was performed on the upper back with Finn chambers containing 0.01% DPC, and the patch tests were scored after 6 days according to International Contact Dermatitis Research Group standards. Most of the patients in the cohort were female, and the cohort covered alopecia areata with under or over 50% scalp involvement, alopecia totalis and alopecia universalis. Libraries were pooled for sequencing, and per-sample TCR yields varied mainly because of small differences in library volumes within the pool. This study followed changes in the peripheral blood TCR repertoire in vivo during primary and secondary sensitization of alopecia patients to the hapten diphenylcyclopropenone (DPC). Blood samples were taken from patients before sensitization (week 0) and then at 2, 6 and about 24 weeks after DPC sensitization. For TCR sequencing, blood came from some 31 alopecia patients at anywhere from one to four time points (pre-sensitization, 2, 6 and 24 weeks). Summary of the overall study and its limitations: Because all patients had alopecia, a presumed autoimmune disease, the immune response of the patients might differ from that of healthy individuals. DPC sensitization did not change how many TCRs were above 1 in 1000 frequency, and no evidence was found of alterations in global repertoire structure. The number of PT1 expanded TCRs positively correlated with patch test score, significant at thresholds 8, 16 and 32 but not 4. Repeated subsampling changed both the strength of the expansion versus patch-test correlation and the threshold at which the correlation became significant. Significantly more large CDR3 similarity clusters were formed by expanded TCRs than by pre-sensitization or healthy control sets, consistent with antigen-driven responses.

CDR1 MNHEY and CDR2 SVGAGI are derived from the germline V gene. Trimming takes 6 bases from V and 0 bases from J, and the germline ends sit 10 bases apart. Including cysteine and phenylalanine, the CDR3 has 14 amino acids. Kept here is only the CDR3 DNA, which spans 42 bases and is read in frame from base 1. Per the publication, the time point label means: pre-sensitization, week 0. The sample's treatment or condition label is to be understood as: therapeutic diphenylcyclopropenone sensitization with weekly scalp DPC. At each patch-test visit, blood was drawn before the patch test was applied. To be eligible, patients had to be aged 18 to 70, diagnosed with alopecia and judged suitable for DPC therapy, while pregnant patients were excluded. Unfractionated whole blood was collected in Tempus Blood RNA tubes, and total RNA was extracted from that blood. The library was produced with RACE. The data were produced on a NextSeq 500. Library preparation attached unique molecular identifiers to individual cDNA molecules for quantitative, reproducible TCR counting. Each blood RNA sample was used to sequence both TCR alpha and TCR beta chains. In the original analysis: Samples had a median of roughly 100,000 TCRs, with a range from 23,224 to 690,600. V, J and CDR3 annotation of the TCR reads was carried out using the Decombinator software suite. Every sample was subsampled to the same number of TCRs (28,000) for the PS versus PT1 abundance plots. Expanded TCRs were defined as absent before sensitization and observed at least eight times at the 2-week time point. The raw public reads went through TCRdb reprocessing: fastp at Q25, MiXCR clone calling, in-frame beta chains kept. Duplicate CDR3 protein sequences are folded into a single record with the most common DNA and genes. These V and J calls originate from TCRdb's pipeline instead of the authors' own analysis. The table for this sample lists around 350,000 distinct CDR3 sequences; over 5% of them were counted only once. The ten largest clones capture 7% to 10% of the sample.

This clonotype was counted a few times. Its antigen is unknown. No clone much larger than this one lies a single base away; base qualities are absent. The sequence was collected from a woman aged 18-30 years with alopecia areata. Some clones in this sample may be carry-over from other donors' samples. Source: whole blood, taken in connection with sensitization to the hapten diphenylcyclopropenone (DPC). This chain joins TRBV6-5 to TRBJ2-3, with the D gene not confidently named. In nucleotide form, the sequence is TGTGCCAGCAGACCGGTTGAGAGCACAGATACGCAGTATTTT. Its protein reads: CASRPVESTDTQYF.